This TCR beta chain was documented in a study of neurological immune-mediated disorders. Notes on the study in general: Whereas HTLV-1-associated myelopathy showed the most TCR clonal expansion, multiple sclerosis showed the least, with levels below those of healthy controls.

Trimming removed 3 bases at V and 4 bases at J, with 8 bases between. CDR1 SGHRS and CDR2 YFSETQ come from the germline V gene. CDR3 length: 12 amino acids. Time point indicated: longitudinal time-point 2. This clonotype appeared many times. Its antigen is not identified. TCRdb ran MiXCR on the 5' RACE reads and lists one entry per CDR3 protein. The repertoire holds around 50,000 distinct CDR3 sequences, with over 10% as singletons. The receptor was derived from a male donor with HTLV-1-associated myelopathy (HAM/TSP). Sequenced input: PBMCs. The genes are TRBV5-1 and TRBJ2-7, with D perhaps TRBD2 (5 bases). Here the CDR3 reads CASSSPGYEQYF. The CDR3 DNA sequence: TGCGCCAGCAGCTCCCCGGGGTACGAGCAGTACTTC.